These 17 T cell receptor beta chains were all obtained from the same sample, sequenced in a study of T cell responses to AZD1222 COVID-19 vaccine. Produced via immunoSEQ multiplex PCR; TCRdb's table is partial and in-frame only. The table lists under 200,000 clones, around 90% of them singletons. The specimen was peripheral blood, collected 28 days after the second dose of the MenACWY control vaccine. Receptors originate from an adult who received the MenACWY meningococcal vaccine as a control.

The chain employs TRBV3-1 (or the pseudogene TRBV3-2) and TRBJ2-2, with TRBD2 matching over 10 bases. The junction had 6 bases not matched to a gene; V was cut back by 4 bases and J by 7 bases. Germline V gene data show CDR1 as LGHDT and CDR2 as YNNKEL (reference sequence). CDR3 length: 15 amino acids. The DNA of the CDR3 is TGTGCCAGCAGCCCCCGCGGACTAGCGGTCGGGGAGCTGTTTTTT. Its translation is CASSPRGLAVGELFF.

CDR3 protein: CSASYSRGTQYF. The CDR3 DNA follows: TGCAGTGCTAGTTACAGCCGTGGTACGCAGTATTTT. The chain is built from TRBV20-1 and TRBJ2-3; no firm D call. CDR3 size: 12 residues. Per the germline V gene, CDR1 is DFQATT and CDR2 is SNEGSKA (reference sequence). Trimming left V 3 bases short and J 8 bases short, with 12 bases between.

This rearrangement joins TRBV10-3 to TRBJ1-1, with a tentative D call TRBD1 (5 bases). Trimming left V 5 bases short and J 1 base short, with 11 bases between. The CDR3 is 14 amino acids. Germline CDR1 and CDR2: ENHRY and SYGVKD. Written as DNA, the CDR3 is TGTGCCATCAGTCCGAAGACAGCGAACACTGAAGCTTTCTTT. This codes for CAISPKTANTEAFF.

This clone was found a few times. This chain uses TRBV10-3 with TRBJ1-2; TRBD1 might be the D (6 bases). V dropped 7 bases and J dropped 4 bases, with 19 bases sitting between them. The V gene's germline CDR1 is ENHRY and CDR2 SYGVKD. This CDR3 comprises 15 residues. DNA of the CDR3: TGTGCCATCACGTCTGCTGCGGGGGCATTCTATGGCTACACCTTC. This encodes CAITSAAGAFYGYTF.

This chain uses TRBV2 with TRBJ2-5, with 7 bases that match TRBD1. Germline CDR1 is SNHLY and CDR2 is FYNNEI. The CDR3 is made up of 14 amino acids. V lost 2 bases, J lost 5 bases, and 5 bases stayed unmatched. This CDR3 is CASSEQGVSETQYF. The CDR3 nucleotides are TGTGCCAGCAGTGAACAGGGGGTTTCGGAGACCCAGTACTTC.

V usage is TRBV9 and J usage is TRBJ2-1, with D unclear. V gave up 4 bases and J gave up 9 bases, with 11 bases separating them. Germline V gene sequence: CDR1 SGDLS, CDR2 YYNGEE. CDR3 length: 12 amino acids. Written as DNA, the CDR3 is TGTGCCAGCAGCCCAGAGGAAAGTGAGCAGTTCTTC. It translates to CASSPEESEQFF.

This sequence joins TRBV9 and TRBJ1-4, with D possibly matching TRBD1 (5 bases). V was clipped by 4 bases and J by 2 bases, with 12 bases between them. Germline CDR1 SGDLS, CDR2 YYNGEE. The CDR3 has 15 residues. CDR3 coding DNA: TGTGCCAGCAGCTTCGGGACGAGCACTAATGAAAAACTGTTTTTT. Translated: CASSFGTSTNEKLFF.

This CDR3 is CASSLGTVFSNQPQHF. The DNA of the CDR3 is TGTGCCAGCAGCTTAGGAACAGTTTTTAGCAATCAGCCCCAGCATTTT. This chain links TRBV7-8 with TRBJ1-5; D call uncertain. The CDR3 runs to 16 residues. V lost 1 base and J lost 0, with 10 bases in between. Germline CDR1 is SGHVS and CDR2 is FQNEAQ.

The chain recombines TRBV30 with TRBJ1-5, with a tentative D call TRBD1 (5 bases). Germline V lookup: CDR1 GTSNPN, CDR2 SVGIG (reference sequence). The CDR3 has 13 amino acids. The ends were cut back, 3 bases at V and 4 bases at J, with 10 bases in the middle. CDR3 sequence (DNA): TGTGCCTGGAGCAAAGGGGAGAATCAGCCCCAGCATTTT. It encodes CAWSKGENQPQHF.

This rearrangement joins TRBV7-3 to TRBJ2-2; D possibly matches TRBD1 or TRBD2 (7 bases each). V lost 3 bases and J 4 bases, leaving 15 bases between the germline ends. Per the germline V gene, CDR1 is SGHTA and CDR2 is FQGTGA. The CDR3 covers 16 residues. CDR3 residues: CASSLYRGGVTGELFF. The CDR3 DNA reads as TGTGCCAGCAGCTTGTACAGGGGAGGGGTCACCGGGGAGCTGTTTTTT.

The gene calls are TRBV3-1 (or the pseudogene TRBV3-2) and TRBJ1-1; D is ambiguous. The V end lost 1 base, the J end lost 5 bases, and 14 bases lay between the germline ends. The CDR3 totals 15 residues. Germline V gene lookup returns CDR1 LGHDT and CDR2 YNNKEL (reference sequence). CDR3 sequence (DNA): TGTGCCAGCAGCCAAGGGGCGGTGGTGGGGACTGAAGCTTTCTTT. Its protein is CASSQGAVVGTEAFF.

This rearrangement joins TRBV27 to TRBJ2-1, with 14 nucleotides matching TRBD2. From germline, CDR1 is MNHEY and CDR2 SMNVEV (reference sequence). After removal of 8 bases from V and 7 bases from J, the junction contained 7 bases not matched to a gene. The CDR3 extends over 15 amino acids. The CDR3 loop reads CASALGTSGSNEQFF. The CDR3 DNA sequence: TGTGCCAGCGCTCTAGGGACTAGCGGGAGTAATGAGCAGTTCTTC.

On this clone: Other DNA sequences of this sample code for an identical CDR3. J is TRBJ1-2 and V is TRBV19, with D possibly TRBD1 on 5 matching bases. The CDR3 extends over 14 amino acids. Germline lookup yields CDR1 LNHDA and CDR2 SQIVND (reference sequence). Trimming removed 3 bases from V and 2 bases from J, with 10 bases in between. DNA of the CDR3: TGTGCCAGTAGTATTCAGGGACTGAACTATGGCTACACCTTC. This codes for CASSIQGLNYGYTF.

In this sample, this clone turned up once. The V gene is TRBV30, the J gene TRBJ2-4, with a tentative D call TRBD1 (6 bases). CDR1 is GTSNPN, CDR2 SVGIG, per germline (reference sequence). The CDR3 contains 15 residues. Deletions cut 0 bases from V and 2 bases from J, with 11 bases between. In DNA form, the CDR3 reads TGTGCCTGGAGTGTGCAGGGGATGACCAAAAACATTCAGTACTTC. The encoded protein is CAWSVQGMTKNIQYF.

V and J are TRBV24-1 and TRBJ1-5; no clear D gene. This CDR3 contains 12 residues. V shed 4 bases and J shed 1 base, with 1 base lying between them. CDR1 is KGHDR, CDR2 SFDVKD, per germline. For the CDR3, the DNA is TGTGCCACCAGTGAAAGCAATCAGCCCCAGCATTTT. Its protein product is CATSESNQPQHF.

This chain links TRBV7-5 with TRBJ1-4; TRBD1, the table's D call, was not compared with the DNA. TRBV7-5 is an annotated pseudogene. This CDR3 region has 16 residues. CDR3 in DNA: TGTGTCAGAAGCCAATCCTCGGGACAGTGTAATGAAAAACTGTTTTTT. Translated, it gives CVRSQSSGQCNEKLFF.

V usage is TRBV7-2 and J usage is TRBJ2-3; TRBD2 aligns across 15 bases. This CDR3 contains 16 residues. From germline, CDR1 is SGHTA and CDR2 FQGNSA. V shed 5 bases, J shed 5 bases, and the junction held 5 bases outside the gene matches. CDR3 coding DNA: TGTGCCAGCAGCCCCGGGACTAGCGGGAGGAGAGATACGCAGTATTTT. Residues: CASSPGTSGRRDTQYF.